The 16 T cell receptor beta chains below come from one sample, sequenced in a study of vaccination and CD4 T cells after COVID-19. Antigens of these TCRs are unknown. The treatment was: approximately nine-day PBMC culture with coronavirus spike peptide pools or control peptides (ViraFEST assay). The Oncomine TCR Beta short-read assay generated sequence data from the DNA of cultured CD4+ T cells. In TCRdb, the PCR reads were re-called with MiXCR into one record per CDR3 protein. Of about 18,000 distinct CDR3 sequences in the sample, roughly two fifths were seen once. The material sequenced was CD4+ T cells from blood, cultured in vitro, taken after SARS-CoV-2 vaccination. The receptors come from a human donor who had recovered from COVID-19.

The gene calls are TRBV2 and TRBJ1-1, with no clear D. The ends were cut back, 4 bases at V and 5 bases at J, with 8 bases in the middle. This CDR3 is built from 12 residues. Per the germline V gene, CDR1 is SNHLY and CDR2 is FYNNEI. CDR3 sequence reads: CASSVSLTEAFF. CDR3 bases: TGTGCCAGCAGTGTGAGTTTGACTGAAGCTTTCTTT.

This rearrangement joins TRBV27 to TRBJ2-2; TRBD1 matches 8 bases. Germline CDR1 reads MNHEY; CDR2 reads SMNVEV (reference sequence). CDR3 length equals 14 residues. The J segment lost 0 bases and the V segment lost 10 bases, leaving 4 bases of the junction unmatched. CDR3 amino acids: CATRTGTNTGELFF. In DNA form, the CDR3 reads TGTGCCACAAGGACAGGGACGAACACCGGGGAGCTGTTTTTT.

This clonotype was picked up a small number of times. This sequence joins TRBV5-1 and TRBJ2-5; D is perhaps TRBD1 (6 bases). The CDR3 runs 14 residues. Deletions cut 1 base from V and 5 bases from J, with 12 bases between. Germline CDR1 reads SGHRS; CDR2 reads YFSETQ. CDR3 bases: TGCGCCAGCAGCTTGACAGGGTTCGCCGAGACCCAGTACTTC. The encoded protein is CASSLTGFAETQYF.

This clonotype was seen more than once but under ten times. This rearrangement joins TRBV11-3 to TRBJ2-7; the match to TRBD2 covers 11 bases. V shed 1 base and J 3 bases; nucleotides not matched to a gene: 5. Germline CDR1 reads SGHNT; CDR2 reads YENEEA. The CDR3 length is 16 residues. The CDR3 protein is CASSLVSGLAVYEQYF. The CDR3 nucleotides read TGTGCCAGCAGCTTAGTATCGGGACTAGCGGTCTACGAGCAGTACTTC.

The chain links TRBV7-7 to TRBJ2-2, with D perhaps being TRBD1 or TRBD2 (5 bases each). The CDR3 has 14 amino acids. Germline lookup yields CDR1 SSHAT and CDR2 FNYEAQ (reference sequence). Between the trimmed V and J ends, which lost 5 bases and 5 bases, there was a span of 12 bases. The CDR3 sequence: CASSPFGGTGELFF. For the CDR3, the DNA is TGTGCCAGCAGCCCGTTTGGGGGTACCGGGGAGCTGTTTTTT.

The genes are TRBV5-6 and TRBJ1-5; D gene uncertain. The CDR3 covers 14 residues. V lost 4 bases and J 1 base, leaving 9 bases between the germline ends. The germline V gene encodes CDR1 SGHDT and CDR2 YYEEEE. The CDR3 here is CASSTRQSNQPQHF. The CDR3 nucleotides read TGTGCCAGCAGCACCAGACAAAGCAATCAGCCCCAGCATTTT.

The CDR3 DNA is TGTGCCAGCAGTGATCCGGGAAGAGAGACCCAGTACTTC. It translates to CASSDPGRETQYF. The genes are TRBV25-1 and TRBJ2-5; D possibly corresponds to TRBD2 (5 bases). The ends were cut back, 3 bases at V and 4 bases at J, with 9 bases in the middle. CDR3 size: 13 residues. Germline V gives CDR1 MGHDK, CDR2 SYGVNS.

This clonotype was observed a few times. This rearrangement joins TRBV27 to TRBJ1-2, with 8 positions matching TRBD1. This CDR3 is built from 17 residues. Germline-derived CDR1 and CDR2 are MNHEY and SMNVEV (reference sequence). V shed 3 bases and J 2 bases; nucleotides not matched to a gene: 11. The CDR3 reads CASSFFPAGGKNYGYTF. CDR3 DNA sequence: TGTGCCAGCAGTTTCTTTCCCGCAGGGGGCAAAAACTATGGCTACACCTTC.

This chain uses TRBV20-1 with TRBJ1-2, with D unresolved. CDR1 is DFQATT, CDR2 SNEGSKA, per germline (reference sequence). The CDR3 extends over 13 amino acids. V gave up 1 base and J gave up 4 bases, with 10 bases separating them. The chain's CDR3 is CSARADGLYGYTF. CDR3 bases: TGCAGTGCTAGAGCGGACGGCCTCTATGGCTACACCTTC.

This rearrangement joins TRBV10-1 to TRBJ2-2; TRBD2 agrees at 11 bases. The V and J ends lost 6 bases and 4 bases, in that order; junction bases with no gene match: 1. Per germline, CDR1 WNHNN and CDR2 SYGVQD (reference sequence). The CDR3 is 14 residues long. CDR3 coding DNA: TGCGCCAGCAGCGGACTAGCGGGCACCGGGGAGCTGTTTTTT. The encoded protein is CASSGLAGTGELFF.

The chain has TRBV20-1 and TRBJ1-2; 9 positions agree with TRBD1. After removal of 6 bases from V and 5 bases from J, the junction contained 10 bases not matched to a gene. The CDR3 length is 14 residues. Germline V gene data show CDR1 as DFQATT and CDR2 as SNEGSKA (reference sequence). CDR3 nucleotides: TGCAGTGCACCTGGACAGGGGACGGTATATGGCTACACCTTC. This sequence encodes CSAPGQGTVYGYTF.

This clonotype was observed a handful of times. The chain carries TRBV12-3 or TRBV12-4 and TRBJ2-5; perhaps D is TRBD1 or TRBD2 (6 bases each). There are 13 residues in the CDR3. The V and J ends lost 8 bases and 4 bases respectively, with 14 bases between them. The CDR3 loop reads CASHNGGPETQYF. CDR3 nucleotide sequence: TGTGCCAGCCATAATGGGGGGCCAGAGACCCAGTACTTC.

This clonotype counts as large. This chain connects TRBV27 to TRBJ1-5; weak D call: TRBD1 (5 bases). V was trimmed by 1 base and J by 5 bases, leaving 6 bases between them. CDR3 length: 13 residues. CDR1 and CDR2 from the germline V gene are MNHEY and SMNVEV (reference sequence). CDR3 protein: CASSLWGDQPQHF. The CDR3 nucleotides are TGTGCCAGCAGTTTATGGGGGGATCAGCCCCAGCATTTT.

V is TRBV27 and J is TRBJ2-7; 8 bases agree with TRBD1. The CDR3 has 13 residues. CDR1 is MNHEY, CDR2 SMNVEV, per germline (reference sequence). The V and J ends lost 2 bases and 5 bases, in that order; junction bases with no gene match: 2. The CDR3 region is CASSLQGAHEQYF. The CDR3 bases are TGTGCCAGCAGTTTACAGGGGGCCCACGAGCAGTACTTC.

This clonotype was picked up a small number of times. The chain carries TRBV6-1 and TRBJ2-5, with D tentatively TRBD1 (5 bases). In germline, CDR1 is MNHNS, CDR2 SASEGT. This CDR3 is built from 16 residues. Trimming took off 0 bases at V and 2 bases at J, with 13 bases between the two ends. CDR3 protein: CASSEAQGSLQETQYF. The DNA of the CDR3 is TGTGCCAGCAGTGAAGCGCAGGGCAGTTTACAAGAGACCCAGTACTTC.

This clonotype has a handful of counts. J is TRBJ2-1 and V is TRBV27; a possible D gene is TRBD1 (6 bases). The J call may be in error: the DNA end matches TRBJ2-7 better. Germline CDR1 MNHEY, CDR2 SMNVEV (reference sequence). CDR3 length: 14 residues. The CDR3 region has the DNA TGTGCCAGCAGTTTAGCCAGGGGTCGGAACGAGCAGTACTTC. As protein: CASSLARGRNEQYF.